This T cell receptor beta chain was identified during a study of chemoradiotherapy in HPV16-positive cancers. Clones were sequenced by immunoSEQ multiplex PCR, and TCRdb holds only the in-frame ones, with some missing. The table shows tens of thousands of clones, with around 87% occurring only once. Of note for this clone: Antigen specificity is unknown.

Over chemoradiotherapy, repertoires were sampled more than once. The CDR3 has 14 residues. Germline V CDR1 and CDR2: LNHDA, SQIVND (reference sequence). V was shortened by 3 bases and J by 5 bases, with 10 bases between the two germline ends. Study-wide points: Non-HPV-specific T cells did not expand in tumors during treatment, whereas candidate HPV-specific clones and E7-related motifs did.

The specimen was blood, collected from a patient who underwent chemoradiotherapy. This chain uses TRBV19 with TRBJ1-4; D gene ambiguous. The source is a human donor with HPV-associated anogenital cancer. The CDR3 DNA follows: TGTGCCAGTAGTATGACCCAGCTGAATGAAAAACTGTTTTTT. Its translation: CASSMTQLNEKLFF.